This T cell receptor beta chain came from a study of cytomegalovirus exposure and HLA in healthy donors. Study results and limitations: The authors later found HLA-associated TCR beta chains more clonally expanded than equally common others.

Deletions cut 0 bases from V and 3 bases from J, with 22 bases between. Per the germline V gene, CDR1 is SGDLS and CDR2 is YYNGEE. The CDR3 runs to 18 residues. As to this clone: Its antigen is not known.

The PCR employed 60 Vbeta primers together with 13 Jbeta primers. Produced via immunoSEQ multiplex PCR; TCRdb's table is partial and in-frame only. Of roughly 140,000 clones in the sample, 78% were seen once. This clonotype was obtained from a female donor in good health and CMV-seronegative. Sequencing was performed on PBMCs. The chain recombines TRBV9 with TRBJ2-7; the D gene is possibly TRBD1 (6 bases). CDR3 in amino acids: CASSVGGRSGTYFYEQYF. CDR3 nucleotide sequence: TGTGCCAGCAGCGTAGGGGGGCGGTCCGGGACCTACTTCTACGAGCAGTACTTC. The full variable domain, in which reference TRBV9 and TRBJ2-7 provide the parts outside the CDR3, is DSGVTQTPKHLITATGQRVTLRCSPRSGDLSVYWYQQSLDQGLQFLIQYYNGEERAKGNILERFSAQQFPDLHSELNLSSLELGDSALYFCASSVGGRSGTYFYEQYFGPGTRLTVT.